This section outlines one T cell receptor (beta chain) sequence together with its context. This CDR3 is also generated by other DNA sequences in the sample. The germline CDR1 and CDR2 sequences are SNHLY and FYNNEI. This CDR3 contains 14 residues. Trimming shortened V by 1 base and J by 2 bases, and 8 bases separated the two germline ends. These data come from a study of T cell changes during pregnancy in multiple sclerosis. This table comes from immunoSEQ multiplex PCR, and its TCRdb copy is limited to in-frame clones, with some not included. The sample shows roughly 32,000 clones, around 89% of them seen only once.

This chain connects TRBV2 to TRBJ1-2, with D possibly TRBD1 on 5 matching bases. This TCR was recovered from a female donor with multiple sclerosis, enrolled in a pregnancy study. Sequencing used CD8+ T cells from peripheral blood mononuclear cells, obtained in the third trimester of pregnancy. CDR3 in DNA: TGTGCCAGCAGTGAAGATCGGACAAACTATGGCTACACCTTC. Translating gives CASSEDRTNYGYTF.